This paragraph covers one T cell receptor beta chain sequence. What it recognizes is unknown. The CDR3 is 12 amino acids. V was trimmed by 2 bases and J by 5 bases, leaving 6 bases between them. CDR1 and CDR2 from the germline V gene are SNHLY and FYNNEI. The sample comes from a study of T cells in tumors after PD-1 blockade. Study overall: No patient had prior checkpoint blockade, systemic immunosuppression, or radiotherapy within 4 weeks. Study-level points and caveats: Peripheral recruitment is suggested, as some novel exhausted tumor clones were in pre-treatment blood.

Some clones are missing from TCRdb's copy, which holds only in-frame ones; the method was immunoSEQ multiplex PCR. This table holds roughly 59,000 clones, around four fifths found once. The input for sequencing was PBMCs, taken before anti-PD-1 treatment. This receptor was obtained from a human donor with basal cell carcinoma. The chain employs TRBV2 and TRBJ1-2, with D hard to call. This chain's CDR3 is CASSEQGYGYTF. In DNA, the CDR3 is TGTGCCAGCAGTGAACAAGGGTATGGCTACACCTTC.